Listed here are 23 T cell receptor beta chains from one sample, sequenced in a study of technical replicates of blood from a handful of donors. Profiled with immunoSEQ multiplex PCR; TCRdb holds only in-frame clones, not every one. The sample consists of over 70,000 clones, approximately 95% of them appearing once. The sample consisted of T cells isolated from PBMCs. The origin of the receptors is a human donor in good health.

The count of this clone is one. The V gene is TRBV6-5, the J gene TRBJ2-1; 7 bases map to TRBD2. This CDR3 is built from 15 residues. The germline gives CDR1 MNHEY, CDR2 SVGAGI. The V gene end was trimmed by 6 bases and the J gene end by 4 bases; junction bases not matched to a gene: 9. The CDR3 DNA sequence: TGTGCCAGCAGCCCTTCTGGCGGGAGTTACAATGAGCAGTTCTTC. Translating it yields CASSPSGGSYNEQFF.

This chain connects TRBV18 to TRBJ2-7; D may be TRBD1 (6 bases). The V gene's germline CDR1 is KGHSH and CDR2 LQKENI. This CDR3 spans 16 amino acids. The ends were cut back, 0 bases at V and 5 bases at J, with 17 bases in the middle. CDR3 in DNA: TGTGCCAGCTCACCACCGTCTGGGGGCAGGGACCACGAGCAGTACTTC. This sequence encodes CASSPPSGGRDHEQYF.

The genes are TRBV18 and TRBJ2-3, with D possibly being TRBD1 (6 bases). Trimming removed 0 bases at V and 15 bases at J, with 25 bases between. Germline assignment: CDR1 KGHSH and CDR2 LQKENI. CDR3 length equals 16 residues. The CDR3 DNA sequence: TGTGCCAGCTCACCACCGGGACAAATATTGACAGATACGAGATATTTT. It specifies CASSPPGQILTDTRYF.

The chain uses TRBV6-5 and TRBJ2-2, with 8 bases identical to TRBD2. Germline V gene data show CDR1 as MNHEY and CDR2 as SVGAGI. Germline trimming cut 6 bases from V and 3 bases from J; bases unmatched to any gene: 6. The CDR3 length is 15 residues. DNA of the CDR3: TGTGCCAGCAGAGGAAGCGGGAGTGACACCGGGGAGCTGTTTTTT. It codes for CASRGSGSDTGELFF.

V usage is TRBV7-6 and J usage is TRBJ2-5, with 9 bases fitting TRBD2. This CDR3 spans 18 amino acids. Trimming cost V 0 bases and J 5 bases; bases outside gene matches: 13. The V gene's germline CDR1 is SGHVS and CDR2 FNYEAQ. In nucleotides, the CDR3 is TGTGCCAGCAGCTTAGCGCTCGCTAGCGGGAATCTATTGGAGACCCAGTACTTC. Translating it yields CASSLALASGNLLETQYF.

This chain links TRBV6-5 with TRBJ2-7; TRBD2 matches at 12 bases. CDR3 size: 14 residues. Germline CDR1 reads MNHEY; CDR2 reads SVGAGI. V lost 7 bases to trimming and J lost 8 bases; unmatched junction nucleotides: 9. CDR3 coding DNA: TGTGCCAGCACTAGCGGGAGGGCCGAAGCGCAGCAGTACTTC. Translated: CASTSGRAEAQQYF.

This clone was found once. The rearrangement uses TRBV11-2 and TRBJ2-2; tentatively, D is TRBD1 (6 bases). The CDR3 sequence is 14 residues long. V gave up 5 bases and J gave up 1 base, with 8 bases separating them. CDR1 SGHAT and CDR2 FQNNGV come from the germline V gene. The CDR3 bases are TGTGCCAGCAGCCCAGGGGTGAACACCGGGGAGCTGTTTTTT. It translates to CASSPGVNTGELFF.

The chain carries TRBV5-1 and TRBJ2-1; D is uncertain. The CDR3 runs 15 residues. In germline, CDR1 is SGHRS, CDR2 YFSETQ. Between the trimmed V and J ends, which lost 0 bases and 3 bases, there was a span of 10 bases. The CDR3 sequence: CASSLEVNFYNEQFF. The CDR3 DNA follows: TGCGCCAGCAGCTTGGAAGTGAACTTCTACAATGAGCAGTTCTTC. Looking up the rest from reference TRBV5-1 and TRBJ2-1 gives the full variable domain: KAGVTQTPRYLIKTRGQQVTLSCSPISGHRSVSWYQQTPGQGLQFLFEYFSETQRNKGNFPGRFSGRQFSNSRSEMNVSTLELGDSALYLCASSLEVNFYNEQFFGPGTRLTVL.

The chain recombines TRBV21-1 with TRBJ2-3; the table's D call, TRBD2, was not checked against the DNA. TRBV21-1 is listed as a pseudogene. This CDR3 comprises 18 residues. CDR3 region: CASSKERREREWKDTQYF. The CDR3 nucleotides are TGTGCCAGCAGCAAAGAGAGAAGGGAGCGGGAGTGGAAAGATACGCAGTATTTT.

The rearrangement links TRBV27 to TRBJ1-3; 10 bases are shared with TRBD1. Germline CDR1 is MNHEY and CDR2 is SMNVEV (reference sequence). The J segment lost 0 bases and the V segment lost 10 bases, leaving 3 bases of the junction unmatched. The CDR3 runs to 14 residues. The CDR3 DNA reads TGTGCCACCGGGACAGGGGTCTCTGGAAACACCATATATTTT. This translates into CATGTGVSGNTIYF.

This clone was seen a handful of times. The chain couples TRBV5-4 to TRBJ1-2; 7 nucleotides align to TRBD1. CDR3 length: 14 amino acids. V lost 0 bases to trimming and J lost 8 bases; unmatched junction nucleotides: 7. Germline CDR1 is SGHNT and CDR2 is YYREEE (reference sequence). This CDR3 is CASSLVDRVEGYTF. As DNA, the CDR3 is TGTGCCAGCAGCTTGGTAGACAGGGTAGAAGGCTACACCTTC.

A word on this clone: Distinct nucleotide sequences in the sample also encode this CDR3. This chain uses TRBV5-1 with TRBJ2-7; tentative D call: TRBD1 (5 bases). This CDR3 has 12 residues. The germline CDR1 and CDR2 sequences are SGHRS and YFSETQ. V lost 2 bases and J lost 7, with 10 bases in between. CDR3 coding DNA: TGCGCCAGCAGCTTTTCAGGGTATGAGCAGTACTTC. Translating it yields CASSFSGYEQYF.

CDR3 sequence: CASSQAGGPYEQYF. The CDR3 DNA follows: TGTGCCAGCAGCCAAGCAGGGGGTCCCTACGAGCAGTACTTC. The rearrangement joins TRBV11-3 to TRBJ2-7; TRBD1 agrees at 7 bases. The CDR3 covers 14 residues. Trimming took 5 bases from V and 2 from J; bases not matched to a gene: 6. Germline CDR1 and CDR2: SGHNT and YENEEA.

This chain connects TRBV5-1 to TRBJ2-7; a possible D gene is TRBD1 (6 bases). V was shortened by 2 bases and J by 1 base, with 13 bases between the two germline ends. Germline V lookup: CDR1 SGHRS, CDR2 YFSETQ. CDR3 length: 15 amino acids. In DNA form, the CDR3 reads TGCGCCAGCAGCTTACAGGGTTCTGGGTCCTACGAGCAGTACTTC. It specifies CASSLQGSGSYEQYF. The whole variable domain, remainder taken from reference TRBV5-1 and TRBJ2-7, is KAGVTQTPRYLIKTRGQQVTLSCSPISGHRSVSWYQQTPGQGLQFLFEYFSETQRNKGNFPGRFSGRQFSNSRSEMNVSTLELGDSALYLCASSLQGSGSYEQYFGPGTRLTVT.

This chain links TRBV30 with TRBJ1-2; tentatively, D is TRBD1 (6 bases). V was cut by 7 bases and J by 4 bases, with 19 bases left in between. The CDR3 length is 14 residues. In germline, CDR1 is GTSNPN, CDR2 SVGIG (reference sequence). This CDR3 reads CASLSGGLSYGYTF. As DNA, the CDR3 is TGTGCCTCCCTCTCCGGGGGGCTTAGCTATGGCTACACCTTC.

The rearrangement uses TRBV4-2 and TRBJ2-1; 8 nucleotides line up with TRBD2. The length of the CDR3 is 15 residues. Trimming cost V 3 bases and J 4 bases; bases outside gene matches: 5. CDR1 LGHNA and CDR2 YNFKEQ come from the germline V gene. CDR3: CASSQERERYNEQFF. As DNA, the CDR3 is TGTGCCAGCAGCCAGGAGCGGGAGAGGTACAATGAGCAGTTCTTC.

The V call is TRBV7-3, the J call TRBJ2-3; tentative D call: TRBD2 (6 bases). This CDR3 region has 16 residues. V was clipped by 2 bases and J by 0 bases, with 12 bases between them. The germline gives CDR1 SGHTA, CDR2 FQGTGA. The DNA for the CDR3 is TGTGCCAGCAGCTTAGGCGTCGGGACTAGCACAGATACGCAGTATTTT. Protein: CASSLGVGTSTDTQYF.

The rearrangement links TRBV27 to TRBJ2-4, with TRBD1 as a possible D gene (6 bases). The CDR3 sequence is 16 residues long. CDR1 MNHEY and CDR2 SMNVEV come from the germline V gene (reference sequence). Between the trimmed V and J ends, which lost 6 bases and 5 bases, there was a span of 20 bases. DNA for the CDR3: TGTGCCAGCAGGACAAGGGGTAGGGCAGGGGAAAACATTCAGTACTTC. Translated: CASRTRGRAGENIQYF.

V usage is TRBV30 and J usage is TRBJ1-2, with 11 bases lining up with TRBD1. The CDR3 has 15 residues. Germline V lookup: CDR1 GTSNPN, CDR2 SVGIG (reference sequence). Germline trimming cut 2 bases from V and 8 bases from J; bases unmatched to any gene: 10. CDR3 bases: TGTGCCTGGAGTATCTATCGGACAGGGGGCGGAGGCTACACCTTC. Translating it yields CAWSIYRTGGGGYTF.

This sequence joins TRBV11-2 and TRBJ2-7, with TRBD1 matching over 7 bases. Germline V gene sequence: CDR1 SGHAT, CDR2 FQNNGV. This CDR3 is built from 17 residues. With V trimmed by 5 bases and J by 2 bases, 15 bases remained unmatched. The CDR3 nucleotides are TGTGCCAGCAGCCCACCTATGCCGGGACAGAAAACCTACGAGCAGTACTTC. Translating gives CASSPPMPGQKTYEQYF.

The rearrangement joins TRBV28 to TRBJ2-7; D unresolved. V was shortened by 6 bases and J by 0 bases, with 9 bases between the two germline ends. Looked up from germline, CDR1 is MDHEN and CDR2 is SYDVKM. The CDR3 loop spans 13 amino acids. This CDR3 reads CASRTSGSYEQYF. The DNA for the CDR3 is TGTGCCAGCAGAACGAGTGGCTCCTACGAGCAGTACTTC. The full variable domain, with the rest looked up from reference TRBV28 and TRBJ2-7, is DVKVTQSSRYLVKRTGEKVFLECVQDMDHENMFWYRQDPGLGLRLIYFSYDVKMKEKGDIPEGYSVSREKKERFSLILESASTNQTSMYLCASRTSGSYEQYFGPGTRLTVT.

The chain's CDR3 is CASSPKWTDSSYGYTF. CDR3 coding DNA: TGTGCCAGCTCACCAAAGTGGACAGATTCTTCCTATGGCTACACCTTC. V usage is TRBV18 and J usage is TRBJ1-2, with D tentatively TRBD1 (6 bases). The CDR3 covers 16 residues. Per the germline V gene, CDR1 is KGHSH and CDR2 is LQKENI. V gave up 2 bases and J gave up 4 bases, with 17 bases separating them. Full variable domain (rest looked up from reference TRBV18 and TRBJ1-2): NAGVMQNPRHLVRRRGQEARLRCSPMKGHSHVYWYRQLPEEGLKFMVYLQKENIIDESGMPKERFSAEFPKEGPSILRIQQVVRGDSAAYFCASSPKWTDSSYGYTFGSGTRLTVV.

The chain combines TRBV13 with TRBJ2-3; 10 bases fit TRBD2. Per germline, CDR1 PRHDT and CDR2 FYEKMQ (reference sequence). The ends lost 5 bases at V and 6 bases at J; junction bases unmatched: 5. The CDR3 extends over 14 amino acids. For the CDR3, the DNA is TGTGCCAGCAGCCGGACTAGCGGTTGGGATACGCAGTATTTT. As protein: CASSRTSGWDTQYF.